These 28 T cell receptor beta chains came from one sample sequenced in a study of cytomegalovirus exposure and HLA in healthy donors. The PCR had 60 Vbeta and 13 Jbeta primers. Sequencing used immunoSEQ multiplex PCR; TCRdb keeps in-frame clones, though not all of them. The sample consists of under 200,000 clones, roughly 80% of them appearing once. Sequenced: PBMCs. Receptor source: a middle-aged man in good health and CMV-seronegative.

This chain connects TRBV6-5 to TRBJ1-2; 10 nucleotides match TRBD1. Unmatched junction bases numbered 10, after V lost 4 bases and J lost 5 bases. The CDR3 length is 16 residues. Germline assignment: CDR1 MNHEY and CDR2 SVGAGI. CDR3 loop: CASSFNPTGQGYGYTF. CDR3 bases: TGTGCCAGCAGTTTCAATCCGACGGGACAGGGGTATGGCTACACCTTC.

The CDR3 nucleotides read TGTGCCAGCAGCGTAGAGTCTAGCGGTGAGCAGTTCTTC. It codes for CASSVESSGEQFF. The gene calls are TRBV9 and TRBJ2-1; the match to TRBD2 covers 7 bases. The V gene's germline CDR1 is SGDLS and CDR2 YYNGEE. The CDR3 has 13 residues. Trimming cost V 0 bases and J 9 bases; bases outside gene matches: 3. Supplemented by reference TRBV9 and TRBJ2-1, the full variable domain reads DSGVTQTPKHLITATGQRVTLRCSPRSGDLSVYWYQQSLDQGLQFLIQYYNGEERAKGNILERFSAQQFPDLHSELNLSSLELGDSALYFCASSVESSGEQFFGPGTRLTVL.

The chain recombines TRBV19 with TRBJ2-1, with 12 bases aligning to TRBD2. V shed 3 bases, J shed 5 bases, and the junction held 2 bases outside the gene matches. CDR1 LNHDA and CDR2 SQIVND come from the germline V gene (reference sequence). The length of the CDR3 is 15 residues. The CDR3 is CASSIGLAGNNEQFF. In DNA, the CDR3 is TGTGCCAGTAGTATTGGACTAGCGGGGAACAATGAGCAGTTCTTC.

The J gene is TRBJ1-4, the V gene TRBV4-3; 11 bases align to TRBD1. Losses at the gene ends were 5 bases for V and 4 bases for J; bases not matched to a gene: 3. The length of the CDR3 is 15 residues. CDR1 is LGHNA and CDR2 is YSLEER in the germline V gene. The CDR3 protein is CASSEGQGVNEKLFF. As DNA, the CDR3 is TGCGCCAGCAGCGAGGGACAGGGGGTTAATGAAAAACTGTTTTTT.

V gene TRBV6-1 combines with J gene TRBJ2-7; possible D gene TRBD2, 7 bases. The V and J ends lost 7 bases and 4 bases respectively, with 20 bases between them. This CDR3 has 15 residues. CDR1 and CDR2 (germline): MNHNS, SASEGT. The CDR3 nucleotides are TGTGCCAGCACTGGAGGGGGGGCTAGTCCTTACGAGCAGTACTTC. This translates into CASTGGGASPYEQYF.

CDR3 nucleotide sequence: TGTGCCAGCAGGTCCGTCGACAGCAACAATGAGCAGTTCTTC. Translation gives CASRSVDSNNEQFF. V usage is TRBV27 and J usage is TRBJ2-1; tentative D call: TRBD1 (5 bases). Germline assignment: CDR1 MNHEY and CDR2 SMNVEV (reference sequence). The CDR3 sequence is 14 residues long. V dropped 6 bases and J dropped 5 bases, with 14 bases sitting between them.

The chain carries TRBV4-1 and TRBJ2-4; TRBD1 agrees at 7 bases. The V gene's germline CDR1 is MGHRA and CDR2 YSYEKL. There are 20 residues in the CDR3. J was trimmed by 0 bases and V by 1 base; bases with no gene match: 15. The CDR3 protein is CASSQAVPSGTDVAKNIQYF. The CDR3 nucleotides are TGCGCCAGCAGCCAAGCCGTCCCTTCCGGGACAGACGTAGCCAAAAACATTCAGTACTTC.

V gene TRBV15 combines with J gene TRBJ1-4, with TRBD1 matching 9 bases. V shed 7 bases, J shed 8 bases, and the junction held 2 bases outside the gene matches. Germline V lookup: CDR1 LNHNV, CDR2 YYDKDF (reference sequence). This CDR3 region has 12 residues. The CDR3 sequence: CATKDRGEKLFF. The CDR3 DNA is TGTGCCACCAAGGACAGGGGAGAAAAACTGTTTTTT.

The chain carries TRBV7-9 and TRBJ1-1; perhaps TRBD1 as D (6 bases). The CDR3 contains 15 residues. CDR1 SEHNR and CDR2 FQNEAQ come from the germline V gene (reference sequence). Trimming took off 5 bases at V and 0 bases at J, with 13 bases between the two ends. The chain's CDR3 is CASSAQGTVNTEAFF. In DNA, the CDR3 is TGTGCCAGCAGCGCCCAGGGGACGGTGAACACTGAAGCTTTCTTT.

Only one count was recorded for this clone. The chain links TRBV7-2 to TRBJ2-7; D remains ambiguous. The germline CDR1 and CDR2 sequences are SGHTA and FQGNSA. Trimming took 5 bases from V and 3 from J, leaving 11 bases between them. This CDR3 has 13 residues. CDR3 loop: CASSPNSFYEQYF. CDR3 bases: TGTGCCAGCAGCCCCAACTCATTCTACGAGCAGTACTTC.

V and J are TRBV4-1 and TRBJ2-1, with 13 nucleotides matching TRBD2. The CDR3 contains 15 residues. Germline V gives CDR1 MGHRA, CDR2 YSYEKL. The junction had 6 bases not matched to a gene; V was cut back by 4 bases and J by 9 bases. Here the CDR3 DNA reads TGCGCCAGCAGCCCTGGACTAGCGGGGGATGGTGAGCAGTTCTTC. As protein: CASSPGLAGDGEQFF.

The J gene is TRBJ1-6, the V gene TRBV30, with TRBD1 matching over 7 bases. This CDR3 region has 13 residues. Germline V gene data show CDR1 as GTSNPN and CDR2 as SVGIG (reference sequence). Trimming cost V 5 bases and J 8 bases; bases outside gene matches: 6. The CDR3 sequence is CAWALTGDSPLHF. Here the CDR3 DNA reads TGTGCCTGGGCCCTTACAGGGGATTCACCCCTCCACTTT.

The chain carries TRBV4-1 and TRBJ1-3; D not resolved. The CDR3 extends over 15 amino acids. Germline V gene sequence: CDR1 MGHRA, CDR2 YSYEKL. With 0 bases removed from V and 0 bases from J, the gap between germline ends came to 6 bases. The CDR3 nucleotides read TGCGCCAGCAGCCAAGACACATTCTCTGGAAACACCATATATTTT. The encoded protein is CASSQDTFSGNTIYF.

The gene calls are TRBV12-5 and TRBJ1-2; TRBD1 matches at 10 bases. This CDR3 comprises 14 residues. V lost 5 bases to trimming and J lost 7 bases; unmatched junction nucleotides: 7. CDR1 and CDR2 (germline): LGHNT, FRNRAP. CDR3 sequence reads: CASGPTGGAGGYTF. The CDR3 DNA reads as TGTGCTAGTGGTCCGACAGGGGGCGCGGGTGGCTACACCTTC. Supplemented by reference TRBV12-5 and TRBJ1-2, the full variable domain reads DARVTQTPRHKVTEMGQEVTMRCQPILGHNTVFWYRQTMMQGLELLAYFRNRAPLDDSGMPKDRFSAEMPDATLATLKIQPSEPRDSAVYFCASGPTGGAGGYTFGSGTRLTVV.

The gene calls are TRBV18 and TRBJ2-2; tentatively, D is TRBD2 (6 bases). This CDR3 region has 15 residues. V shed 8 bases and J shed 9 bases, with 22 bases lying between them. The germline gives CDR1 KGHSH, CDR2 LQKENI. The CDR3 sequence: CASRHNISGGRELFF. The CDR3 coding sequence is TGTGCCAGCAGACACAATATTAGCGGAGGCAGGGAGCTGTTTTTT.

This chain joins TRBV9 and TRBJ2-2; tentatively, D is TRBD2 (7 bases). Trimming took 6 bases from V and 8 from J, leaving 20 bases between them. Germline V gene sequence: CDR1 SGDLS, CDR2 YYNGEE. The CDR3 spans 15 residues. The CDR3 DNA reads as TGTGCCAGCAACCTTACCCCCGGGGGGCCTGGGGAGCTGTTTTTT. Its protein product is CASNLTPGGPGELFF.

The chain employs TRBV7-3 and TRBJ2-1, with TRBD1 as a possible D gene (6 bases). V was pared by 6 bases and J by 2 bases, with 11 bases between. In germline, CDR1 is SGHTA, CDR2 FQGTGA. The CDR3 covers 14 residues. CDR3 sequence reads: CASSPRGTYNEQFF. CDR3 DNA sequence: TGTGCCAGCAGTCCGAGGGGGACCTACAATGAGCAGTTCTTC. Drawing the rest from reference TRBV7-3 and TRBJ2-1, the complete variable domain is GAGVSQTPSNKVTEKGKYVELRCDPISGHTALYWYRQSLGQGPEFLIYFQGTGAADDSGLPNDRFFAVRPEGSVSTLKIQRTERGDSAVYLCASSPRGTYNEQFFGPGTRLTVL.

This chain links TRBV19 with TRBJ2-1; 10 bases align to TRBD2. Germline loops: CDR1 LNHDA, CDR2 SQIVND (reference sequence). The CDR3 loop spans 15 amino acids. The ends lost 3 bases at V and 6 bases at J; junction bases unmatched: 5. For the CDR3, the DNA is TGTGCCAGTAGTATCCTAGCGGGGGCCTTCAATGAGCAGTTCTTC. This encodes CASSILAGAFNEQFF.

With respect to this clone: This sample includes further DNA sequences coding for the same CDR3. The V gene is TRBV11-2, the J gene TRBJ2-2; maybe TRBD1 (6 bases). Germline CDR1 and CDR2: SGHAT and FQNNGV. V lost 5 bases to trimming and J lost 2 bases, with 12 bases between them. The CDR3 extends over 15 amino acids. The CDR3 region is CASSPDRGNTGELFF. CDR3 nucleotides: TGTGCCAGCAGCCCGGACAGAGGAAACACCGGGGAGCTGTTTTTT.

The chain recombines TRBV18 with TRBJ1-1; 7 positions agree with TRBD1. CDR3 length: 14 residues. The J segment lost 3 bases and the V segment lost 3 bases, leaving 4 bases of the junction unmatched. Germline assignment: CDR1 KGHSH and CDR2 LQKENI. The CDR3 nucleotides are TGTGCCAGCTCACCTTTCACAGGGGACACTGAAGCTTTCTTT. Translated, it gives CASSPFTGDTEAFF. Based on the CDR3 plus reference TRBV18 and TRBJ1-1, the full variable domain is NAGVMQNPRHLVRRRGQEARLRCSPMKGHSHVYWYRQLPEEGLKFMVYLQKENIIDESGMPKERFSAEFPKEGPSILRIQQVVRGDSAAYFCASSPFTGDTEAFFGQGTRLTVV.

This clone showed up just a few times. This rearrangement joins TRBV28 to TRBJ2-7; perhaps TRBD2 as D (5 bases). Per germline, CDR1 MDHEN and CDR2 SYDVKM. Between the trimmed V and J ends, which lost 6 bases and 0 bases, there was a span of 15 bases. The CDR3 runs 15 residues. CDR3 amino acids: CASSQRGPLSYEQYF. CDR3 coding DNA: TGTGCCAGCAGCCAACGCGGGCCCCTCTCCTACGAGCAGTACTTC.

The rearrangement uses TRBV2 and TRBJ2-7, with TRBD1 identical over 8 bases. This CDR3 spans 11 amino acids. V shed 4 bases, J shed 9 bases, and the junction held 2 bases outside the gene matches. In germline, CDR1 is SNHLY, CDR2 FYNNEI. CDR3 sequence: CASSAQGGQYF. The CDR3 region has the DNA TGTGCCAGCAGTGCACAGGGGGGGCAGTACTTC.

This clone has a handful of counts. As DNA, the CDR3 is TGTGCAAGTCGCTTACAAATCCGGGACAGGGTGGGTGGGTGTAGCAATCAGCCCCAGCATTTT. Its translation: CASRLQIRDRVGGCSNQPQHF. J is TRBJ1-5 and V is TRBV12-2; the table assigns TRBD1, which was not confirmed against the DNA. TRBV12-2 is marked as a pseudogene. CDR3 length: 21 residues.

Points on this clone: Other nucleotide sequences from this sample produce the same CDR3. The chain is built from TRBV10-3 and TRBJ2-5; D not certain. Trimming pared 3 bases from V and 4 bases from J, leaving 3 bases between. Germline CDR1 reads ENHRY; CDR2 reads SYGVKD. This CDR3 region has 11 residues. CDR3 region: CAISDRETQYF. CDR3 sequence (DNA): TGTGCCATCAGTGACAGAGAGACCCAGTACTTC.

The chain uses TRBV25-1 and TRBJ2-2; D perhaps matches TRBD1 (6 bases). This CDR3 has 16 amino acids. The germline V gene encodes CDR1 MGHDK and CDR2 SYGVNS. V was pared by 6 bases and J by 7 bases, with 21 bases between. CDR3 nucleotides: TGTGCCAGCAGCGCCTACCCGGGACAATCAATCGGGGAGCTGTTTTTT. Translated: CASSAYPGQSIGELFF.

The V call is TRBV27, the J call TRBJ2-3; 7 bases align to TRBD2. Trimming cost V 7 bases and J 0 bases; bases outside gene matches: 13. Germline V gives CDR1 MNHEY, CDR2 SMNVEV (reference sequence). CDR3 length: 17 residues. CDR3 region: CASNRGESLLSTDTQYF. The CDR3 DNA sequence: TGTGCCAGCAACCGGGGGGAATCCCTACTTAGCACAGATACGCAGTATTTT.

V is TRBV30 and J is TRBJ2-4, with TRBD2 identical over 13 bases. Germline loops: CDR1 GTSNPN, CDR2 SVGIG (reference sequence). The CDR3 contains 16 residues. Trimming removed 3 bases from V and 7 bases from J; junction bases left unmatched: 9. The CDR3 DNA sequence: TGTGCCTGGAGAGAACTAGCGGGGGGGCCACGTAACATTCAGTACTTC. Encoded protein: CAWRELAGGPRNIQYF.

The genes are TRBV6-5 and TRBJ1-2; 9 bases map to TRBD1. From germline, CDR1 is MNHEY and CDR2 SVGAGI. After removal of 6 bases from V and 4 bases from J, the junction contained 6 bases not matched to a gene. The CDR3 is made up of 14 amino acids. CDR3 protein: CASRSGTGPYGYTF. The CDR3, as DNA: TGTGCCAGCAGAAGCGGGACAGGGCCCTATGGCTACACCTTC.